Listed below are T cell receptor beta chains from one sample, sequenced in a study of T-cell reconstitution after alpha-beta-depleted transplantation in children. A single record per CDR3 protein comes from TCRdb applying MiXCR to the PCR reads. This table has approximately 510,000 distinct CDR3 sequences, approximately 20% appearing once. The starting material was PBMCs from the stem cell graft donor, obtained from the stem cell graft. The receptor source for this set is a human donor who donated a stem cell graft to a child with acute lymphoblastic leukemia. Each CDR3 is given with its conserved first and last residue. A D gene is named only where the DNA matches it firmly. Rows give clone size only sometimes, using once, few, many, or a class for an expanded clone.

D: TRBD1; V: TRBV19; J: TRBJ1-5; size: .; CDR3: CASSVLRGQESDQPQHF; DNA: TGTGCCAGTAGTGTCCTAAGGGGACAGGAATCCGATCAGCCCCAGCATTTT
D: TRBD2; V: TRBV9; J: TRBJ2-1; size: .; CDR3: CASSVEASGSGYEQFF; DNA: TGTGCCAGCAGCGTAGAGGCTAGCGGGAGTGGCTATGAGCAGTTCTTC
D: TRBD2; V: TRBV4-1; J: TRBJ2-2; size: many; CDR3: CASSQTGGGRWTGELFF; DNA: TGCGCCAGCAGCCAAACAGGAGGCGGGAGATGGACCGGGGAGCTGTTTTTT
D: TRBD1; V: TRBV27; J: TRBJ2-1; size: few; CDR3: CASSLGTGAWNEQFF; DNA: TGTGCCAGCAGTTTGGGGACAGGGGCATGGAATGAGCAGTTCTTC
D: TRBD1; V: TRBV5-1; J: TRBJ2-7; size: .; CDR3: CASSSSRDSSEQYF; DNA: TGCGCCAGCAGCTCGTCCCGGGACAGTAGCGAGCAGTACTTC
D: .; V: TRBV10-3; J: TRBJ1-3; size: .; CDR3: CAISESLFPFAYWGRFSGNTIYF; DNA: TGTGCCATCAGTGAGAGTCTATTTCCATTCGCTTATTGGGGGCGTTTCTCTGGAAACACCATATATTTT
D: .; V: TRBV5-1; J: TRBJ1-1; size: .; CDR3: CASSAETEAFF; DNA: TGCGCCAGCAGCGCAGAAACTGAAGCTTTCTTT
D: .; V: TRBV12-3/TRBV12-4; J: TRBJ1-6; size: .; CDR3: CASSFRDTNSPLHF; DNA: TGTGCCAGCAGTTTCCGGGACACCAATTCACCCCTCCACTTT
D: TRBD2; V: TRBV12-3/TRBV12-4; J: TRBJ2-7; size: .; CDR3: CAFCLEGPVAGGPYEQYF; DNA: TGTGCCTTCTGTTTAGAGGGGCCGGTGGCGGGGGGACCCTACGAGCAGTACTTC
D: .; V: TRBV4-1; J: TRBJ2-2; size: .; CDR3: CASSQEGRRELFF; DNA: TGCGCCAGCAGCCAAGAAGGGCGCCGGGAGCTGTTTTTT
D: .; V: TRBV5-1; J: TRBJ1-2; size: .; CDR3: CASRGPGYGYTF; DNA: TGCGCCAGCAGAGGGCCCGGGTATGGCTACACCTTC
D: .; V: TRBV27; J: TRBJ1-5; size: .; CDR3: CATKWQGDNQPQHF; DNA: TGTGCCACCAAATGGCAGGGTGACAATCAGCCCCAGCATTTT
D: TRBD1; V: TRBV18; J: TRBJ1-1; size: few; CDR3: CASSHGQGADTEAFF; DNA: TGTGCCAGCTCACATGGACAGGGGGCCGACACTGAAGCTTTCTTT
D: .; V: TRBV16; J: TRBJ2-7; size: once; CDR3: CASSQSRQGLYEQYF; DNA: TGTGCCAGCAGCCAATCCCGGCAGGGACTCTACGAGCAGTACTTC
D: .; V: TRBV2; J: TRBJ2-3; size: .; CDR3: CASSEWTPDTQYF; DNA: TGTGCCAGCAGTGAGTGGACCCCAGATACGCAGTATTTT
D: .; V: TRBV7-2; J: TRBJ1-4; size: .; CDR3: CASSWGGDEKLFF; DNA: TGTGCCAGCAGCTGGGGGGGGGATGAAAAACTGTTTTTT
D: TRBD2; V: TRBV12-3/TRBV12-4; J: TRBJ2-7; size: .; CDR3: CASTPGEGNEQYF; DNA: TGTGCCAGCACCCCGGGGGAGGGCAACGAGCAGTACTTC
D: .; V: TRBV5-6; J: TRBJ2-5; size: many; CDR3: CASSFRGQETQYF; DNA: TGTGCCAGCAGCTTCAGGGGTCAAGAGACCCAGTACTTC
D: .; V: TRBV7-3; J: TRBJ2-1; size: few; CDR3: CASSLTGGRGLFF; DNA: TGTGCCAGCAGCTTAACGGGGGGGCGAGGGCTGTTCTTC
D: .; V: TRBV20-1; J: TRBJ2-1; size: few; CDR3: CSAKEFSVYEQFF; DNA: TGCAGTGCTAAAGAGTTCTCCGTCTATGAGCAGTTCTTC